A selection of T cell receptor beta chains follows, all from one sample in a study of OX40 agonist ivuxolimab in advanced cancers. Repertoires were generated with immunoSEQ multiplex PCR, while TCRdb's copy carries only in-frame clones and drops some. This repertoire shows about 100,000 clones, approximately 90% found once; its top ten account for approximately 0.54%. Material: CD4+ or CD8+ T cells sorted from blood, obtained in a trial of the OX40 agonist ivuxolimab. These receptors were taken from an adult with an advanced solid tumor such as melanoma, head and neck, liver or kidney cancer. Each CDR3 is given with its conserved first and last residue. The order of the fields is J gene, V gene, D gene, clone size, CDR3 protein, CDR3 DNA. D genes are given only for firm matches. Not all rows give a size; the values are once, few, many and, for expanded clones, a class.

TRBJ2-7 | TRBV7-9 | - | - | CASSGRVAGQYEQYF | TGTGCCAGCAGCGGGAGGGTAGCGGGACAGTACGAGCAGTACTTC
TRBJ2-1 | TRBV5-1 | - | - | CASSLGGTKYNEQFF | TGCGCCAGCAGCTTGGGTGGGACGAAATACAATGAGCAGTTCTTC
TRBJ2-1 | TRBV18 | TRBD2 | - | CASSPPSSGRSVYVNEQFF | TGTGCCAGCTCACCACCGTCTAGCGGGAGGTCTGTTTATGTTAATGAGCAGTTCTTC
TRBJ1-1 | TRBV18 | TRBD1 | - | CASSQQQGDTEAFF | TGTGCCAGCTCACAGCAACAGGGGGACACTGAAGCTTTCTTT
TRBJ2-2 | TRBV6-5 | - | - | CASSYKGTGELFF | TGTGCCAGCAGTTACAAGGGCACCGGGGAGCTGTTTTTT
TRBJ2-1 | TRBV28 | TRBD2 | - | CASRDSGAFNEQFF | TGTGCCAGCAGAGATAGCGGGGCTTTTAATGAGCAGTTCTTC
TRBJ1-5 | TRBV19 | - | - | CASSIGGWASSNQPQHF | TGTGCCAGTAGTATTGGGGGCTGGGCGAGTAGCAATCAGCCCCAGCATTTT
TRBJ2-3 | TRBV27 | TRBD2 | - | CASSRLPIAGGTDTQYF | TGTGCCAGCAGTCGTCTTCCGATAGCGGGAGGCACAGATACGCAGTATTTT
TRBJ2-2 | TRBV7-2 | TRBD2 | once | CASSSTSGSPGELFF | TGTGCCAGCAGCTCGACTAGCGGGAGTCCCGGGGAGCTGTTTTTT
TRBJ2-1 | TRBV5-4 | TRBD2 | - | CASSTPGLGRNEQFF | TGTGCCAGCAGTACACCGGGACTAGGCCGCAATGAGCAGTTCTTC
TRBJ2-7 | TRBV2 | - | - | CASSTDGGGKQYF | TGTGCCAGCAGTACGGACGGGGGTGGCAAGCAGTACTTC
TRBJ2-5 | TRBV2 | TRBD1 | - | CASSGNRGQETQYF | TGTGCCAGCAGTGGAAACAGGGGGCAAGAGACCCAGTACTTC
TRBJ1-4 | TRBV4-1 | TRBD1 | - | CASSQRLGTVNEKLFF | TGCGCCAGCAGTCAGCGCCTCGGGACAGTTAATGAAAAACTGTTTTTT
TRBJ2-1 | TRBV4-2 | - | - | CASSQDVISSSYNEQFF | TGTGCCAGCAGCCAAGACGTAATAAGTAGCTCCTACAATGAGCAGTTCTTC
TRBJ2-5 | TRBV18 | - | - | CASSPATDETQYF | TGTGCCAGCTCACCAGCCACAGATGAGACCCAGTACTTC
TRBJ2-3 | TRBV6-1 | - | - | CASIREGDTQYF | TGTGCCAGCATTCGGGAAGGGGATACGCAGTATTTT
TRBJ1-4 | TRBV7-6 | TRBD1 | - | CASSFTDRVGEKLFF | TGTGCCAGCAGCTTTACGGACAGGGTTGGAGAAAAACTGTTTTTT
TRBJ1-1 | TRBV6-6 | - | - | CASSFPGAPRTEAFF | TGTGCCAGCAGTTTCCCGGGGGCGCCGAGGACTGAAGCTTTCTTT
TRBJ2-1 | TRBV9 | - | - | CASSADRGGNEQFF | TGTGCCAGCAGCGCAGATCGGGGCGGCAATGAGCAGTTCTTC
TRBJ2-1 | TRBV18 | TRBD2 | - | CASSPGRPAGGDEQFF | TGTGCCAGCTCACCAGGACGTCCAGCGGGAGGTGATGAGCAGTTCTTC
TRBJ2-7 | TRBV27 | - | - | CASSLSSDLYEQYF | TGTGCCAGCAGTCTTTCTAGCGACCTCTACGAGCAGTACTTC
TRBJ2-7 | TRBV7-2 | - | - | CASSLDLVTYEQYF | TGTGCCAGCAGCTTAGATCTAGTAACCTACGAGCAGTACTTC
TRBJ2-1 | TRBV5-4 | - | once | CASSSVGRYNEQFF | TGTGCCAGCAGCTCGGTAGGGAGATACAATGAGCAGTTCTTC
TRBJ1-1 | TRBV19 | - | - | CASSKGTRPGTTEAFF | TGTGCCAGTAGTAAAGGGACACGTCCGGGAACGACTGAAGCTTTCTTT
TRBJ1-2 | TRBV14 | - | - | CASSQSQGWGNYGYTF | TGTGCCAGCAGCCAATCACAGGGATGGGGTAACTATGGCTACACCTTC
TRBJ2-7 | TRBV7-2 | TRBD1 | - | CASSMGDRGLFEQYF | TGTGCCAGCAGCATGGGGGACAGGGGGCTCTTCGAGCAGTACTTC